This T cell receptor (beta chain) was sequenced during a study of blood T cells in healthy people across ages. Germline CDR1 and CDR2: MNHEY and SMNVEV (reference sequence). V lost 5 bases, J lost 0 bases, and 14 bases lay in between. This CDR3 is built from 17 residues. A J-beta primer mix and a sample-barcoded 5' primer were used in a second PCR of about 7 to 12 cycles. Via MiXCR, TCRdb re-called the 5' RACE reads, giving one row per CDR3 protein. The table has hundreds of thousands of distinct CDR3 sequences, around a fifth seen once. The chain joins TRBV27 to TRBJ2-6; D could derive from TRBD1 or TRBD2 (5 bases each). The clonotype was recovered from a man in his 70s in good health. The sequencing input was blood. The DNA of the CDR3 is TGTGCCAGCAGTCCTCCGGGACGCCACTCTGGGGCCAACGTCCTGACTTTC. Encoded protein: CASSPPGRHSGANVLTF.